This TCR beta chain was recovered during a study of regulatory T cells in long-lasting Graves disease. Time point: newly diagnosed GD, antithyroid drugs for less than 3 months. The TCR library was made from RNA that had been extracted from PBMCs in TRIzol. Trimming stripped 2 bases from V and 4 bases from J, with 10 bases between. The CDR3 has 14 amino acids. The authors built TCR beta libraries using iRepertoire HTBI primers and Arm-PCR of CDR3 regions. In TCRdb, the multiplex PCR reads were re-called with MiXCR into one record per CDR3 protein. The sample contains about 440,000 distinct CDR3 sequences, about 16% of which appear only once. Study conclusions and caveats: Examination was confined to peripheral blood, excluding thyroid tissue.

In this sample, this clonotype turned up many times. Its antigen is not known. These data also featured in a second study, about T cells in Graves' hyperthyroidism and ophthalmopathy. From that second work: Most thyroid clonotypes expanded above 0.001 appeared in blood too.

The chain joins TRBV12-3 or TRBV12-4 to TRBJ2-3; D possibly corresponds to TRBD2 (5 bases). The receptor's source is a woman between 25 and 40 years old with Graves disease. The sample here was peripheral blood mononuclear cells (PBMCs), taken at new diagnosis, from a patient treated with antithyroid drugs. The CDR3 coding sequence is TGTGCCAGCAGTTTACTAGCCGGATCAGATACGCAGTATTTT. This gives the protein CASSLLAGSDTQYF.